This T cell receptor (beta chain) stems from a study of T cells in Graves' hyperthyroidism and ophthalmopathy. Regarding the study as a whole: In the analysis, a 13 V-J model separated ophthalmopathy from stable hyperthyroidism.

This clonotype was seen ten or more times. Its antigen is undetermined. The CDR3 consists of 15 residues. Germline CDR1 reads MDHEN; CDR2 reads SYDVKM. V lost 6 bases, J lost 5 bases, and 6 bases stayed unmatched. Ophthalmopathy patients had moderate-to-severe active disease, CAS ≥3, NOSPECS ≥4, and disease duration under 3 months. An approximately 10 ml volume of fresh peripheral blood provided the PBMCs. Authors of the study amplified TCR beta CDR3 regions from RNA transcripts. Using the HTBI primer set, a first-round RT-PCR was run on the TCR CDR3. Via MiXCR, TCRdb re-called the multiplex PCR reads, giving one row per CDR3 protein. The table lists about 58,000 distinct CDR3 sequences, about 50% of them singletons.

The specimen was blood. This sequence joins TRBV28 and TRBJ2-7; TRBD2 matches at 14 bases. This clonotype was sampled from a young woman with Graves' ophthalmopathy. This CDR3 reads CASSKTSGRANEQYF. The DNA of the CDR3 is TGTGCCAGCAGCAAGACTAGCGGGAGGGCCAACGAGCAGTACTTC.